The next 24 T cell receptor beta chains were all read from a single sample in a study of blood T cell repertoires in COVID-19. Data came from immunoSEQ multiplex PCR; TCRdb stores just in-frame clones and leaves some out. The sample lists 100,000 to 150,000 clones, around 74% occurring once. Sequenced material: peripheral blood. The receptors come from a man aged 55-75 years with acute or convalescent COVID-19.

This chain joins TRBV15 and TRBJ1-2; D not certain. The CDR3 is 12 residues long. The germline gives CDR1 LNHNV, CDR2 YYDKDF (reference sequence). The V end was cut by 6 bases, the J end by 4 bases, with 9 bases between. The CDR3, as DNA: TGTGCCACCAGGAGGTTCGGCTATGGCTACACCTTC. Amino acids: CATRRFGYGYTF.

CDR3 sequence: CASRASGNNEQFF. Written as DNA, the CDR3 is TGTGCCAGCAGGGCTAGCGGGAATAATGAGCAGTTCTTC. V is TRBV7-2 and J is TRBJ2-1; TRBD2 aligns across 9 bases. This CDR3 is 13 amino acids long. The V and J ends lost 6 bases and 7 bases, in that order; junction bases with no gene match: 4. Germline V gene sequence: CDR1 SGHTA, CDR2 FQGNSA.

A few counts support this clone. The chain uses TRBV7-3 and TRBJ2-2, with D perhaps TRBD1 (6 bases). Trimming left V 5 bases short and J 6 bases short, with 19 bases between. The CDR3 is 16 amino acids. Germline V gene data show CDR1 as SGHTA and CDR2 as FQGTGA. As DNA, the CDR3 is TGTGCCAGCAGCGCGACAGGAAAAGCGAGGGCCGGGGAGCTGTTTTTT. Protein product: CASSATGKARAGELFF.

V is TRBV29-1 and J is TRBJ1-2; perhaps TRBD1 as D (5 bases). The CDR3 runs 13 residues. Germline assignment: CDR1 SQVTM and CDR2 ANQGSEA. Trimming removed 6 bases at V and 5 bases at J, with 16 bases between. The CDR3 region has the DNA TGCAGCGTCCGCGGGACCGCCGCTTATGGCTACACCTTC. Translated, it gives CSVRGTAAYGYTF. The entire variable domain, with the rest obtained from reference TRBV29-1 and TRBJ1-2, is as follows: SAVISQKPSRDICQRGTSLTIQCQVDSQVTMMFWYRQQPGQSLTLIATANQGSEATYESGFVIDKFPISRPNLTFSTLTVSNMSPEDSSIYLCSVRGTAAYGYTFGSGTRLTVV.

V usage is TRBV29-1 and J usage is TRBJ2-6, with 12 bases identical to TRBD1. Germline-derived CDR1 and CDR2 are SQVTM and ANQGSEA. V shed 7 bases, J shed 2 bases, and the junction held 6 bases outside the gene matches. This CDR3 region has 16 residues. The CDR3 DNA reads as TGCAGCGCCACGGGACAGGGGGCGCCTGGGGCCAACGTCCTGACTTTC. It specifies CSATGQGAPGANVLTF.

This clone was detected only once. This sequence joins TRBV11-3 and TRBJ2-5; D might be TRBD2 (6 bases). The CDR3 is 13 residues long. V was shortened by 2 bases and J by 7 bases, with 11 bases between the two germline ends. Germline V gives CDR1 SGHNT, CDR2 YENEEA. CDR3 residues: CASSLKPGGTQYF. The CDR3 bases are TGTGCCAGCAGCTTAAAGCCCGGGGGGACCCAGTACTTC.

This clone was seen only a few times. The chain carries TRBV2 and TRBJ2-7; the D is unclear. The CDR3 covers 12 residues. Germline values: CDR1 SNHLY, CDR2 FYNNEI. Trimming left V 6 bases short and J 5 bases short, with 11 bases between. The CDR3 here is CASRGEVNEQYF. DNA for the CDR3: TGTGCCAGCAGGGGTGAGGTGAACGAGCAGTACTTC. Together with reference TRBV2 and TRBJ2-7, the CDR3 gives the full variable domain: EPEVTQTPSHQVTQMGQEVILRCVPISNHLYFYWYRQILGQKVEFLVSFYNNEISEKSEIFDDQFSVERPDGSNFTLKIRSTKLEDSAMYFCASRGEVNEQYFGPGTRLTVT.

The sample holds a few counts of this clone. The CDR3 here is CASSRQGYEQYF. CDR3 coding DNA: TGTGCCAGTAGCCGACAGGGATACGAGCAGTACTTC. The rearrangement uses TRBV19 and TRBJ2-7; TRBD1 aligns across 7 bases. The CDR3 runs to 12 residues. Trimming at V came to 6 bases and at J to 4 bases, leaving 3 bases not matched to a gene. Germline V lookup: CDR1 LNHDA, CDR2 SQIVND (reference sequence). The variable domain in full, with the rest retrieved from reference TRBV19 and TRBJ2-7, is DGGITQSPKYLFRKEGQNVTLSCEQNLNHDAMYWYRQDPGQGLRLIYYSQIVNDFQKGDIAEGYSVSREKKESFPLTVTSAQKNPTAFYLCASSRQGYEQYFGPGTRLTVT.

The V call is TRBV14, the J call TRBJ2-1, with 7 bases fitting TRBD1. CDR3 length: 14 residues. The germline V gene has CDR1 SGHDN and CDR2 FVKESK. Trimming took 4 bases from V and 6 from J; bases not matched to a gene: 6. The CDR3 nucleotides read TGTGCCAGCAGCCGCGACAGGGCTCGCAATGAGCAGTTCTTC. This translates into CASSRDRARNEQFF.

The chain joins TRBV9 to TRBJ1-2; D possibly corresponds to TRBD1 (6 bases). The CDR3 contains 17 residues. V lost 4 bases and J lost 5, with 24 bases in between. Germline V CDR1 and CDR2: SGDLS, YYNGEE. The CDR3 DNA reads TGTGCCAGCAGCTCAGAGAGTGTTGGGGGCAGAGAGTATGGCTACACCTTC. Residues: CASSSESVGGREYGYTF. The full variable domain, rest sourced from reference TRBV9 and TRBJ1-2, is DSGVTQTPKHLITATGQRVTLRCSPRSGDLSVYWYQQSLDQGLQFLIQYYNGEERAKGNILERFSAQQFPDLHSELNLSSLELGDSALYFCASSSESVGGREYGYTFGSGTRLTVV.

The CDR3 loop reads CSVRAGSPYEQYF. The DNA for the CDR3 is TGCAGCGTTCGAGCGGGGTCCCCCTACGAGCAGTACTTC. J is TRBJ2-7 and V is TRBV29-1; the match to TRBD2 covers 7 bases. Unmatched junction bases numbered 6, after V lost 5 bases and J lost 2 bases. The CDR3 is made up of 13 amino acids. Germline-derived CDR1 and CDR2 are SQVTM and ANQGSEA.

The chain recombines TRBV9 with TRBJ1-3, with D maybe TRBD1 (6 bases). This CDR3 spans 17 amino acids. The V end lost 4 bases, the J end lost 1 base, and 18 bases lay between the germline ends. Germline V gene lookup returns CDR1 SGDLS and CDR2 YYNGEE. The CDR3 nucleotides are TGTGCCAGCAGCCTTCCACGGGACATAGGATCTGGAAACACCATATATTTT. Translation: CASSLPRDIGSGNTIYF.

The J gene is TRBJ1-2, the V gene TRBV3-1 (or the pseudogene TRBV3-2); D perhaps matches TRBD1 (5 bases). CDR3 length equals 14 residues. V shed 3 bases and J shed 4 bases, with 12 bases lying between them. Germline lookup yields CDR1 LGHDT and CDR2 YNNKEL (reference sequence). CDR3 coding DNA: TGTGCCAGCAGCCATGAAGGGGTACCCTATGGCTACACCTTC. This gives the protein CASSHEGVPYGYTF.

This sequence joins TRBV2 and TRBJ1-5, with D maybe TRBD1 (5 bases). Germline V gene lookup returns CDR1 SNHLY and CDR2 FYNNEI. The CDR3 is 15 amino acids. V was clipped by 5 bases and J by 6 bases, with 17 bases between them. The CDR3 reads CASSSAGGAGQPQHF. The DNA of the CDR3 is TGTGCCAGCAGTAGTGCCGGAGGGGCGGGTCAGCCCCAGCATTTT.

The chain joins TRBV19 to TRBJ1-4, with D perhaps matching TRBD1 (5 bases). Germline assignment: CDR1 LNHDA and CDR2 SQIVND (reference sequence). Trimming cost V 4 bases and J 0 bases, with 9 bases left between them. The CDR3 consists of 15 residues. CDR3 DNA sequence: TGTGCCAGTAGTACCGTGACAGCAACTAATGAAAAACTGTTTTTT. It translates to CASSTVTATNEKLFF.

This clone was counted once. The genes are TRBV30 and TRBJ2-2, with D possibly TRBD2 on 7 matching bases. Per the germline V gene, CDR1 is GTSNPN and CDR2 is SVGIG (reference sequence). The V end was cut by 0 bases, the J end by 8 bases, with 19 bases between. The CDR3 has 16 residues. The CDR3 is CAWSVLDGGPLGELFF. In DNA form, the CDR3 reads TGTGCCTGGAGTGTACTAGACGGGGGGCCCTTAGGGGAGCTGTTTTTT.

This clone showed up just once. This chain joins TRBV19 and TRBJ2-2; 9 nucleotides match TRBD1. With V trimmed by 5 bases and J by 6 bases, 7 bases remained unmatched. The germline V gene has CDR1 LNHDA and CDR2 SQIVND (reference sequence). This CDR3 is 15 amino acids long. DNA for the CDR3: TGTGCCAGTAGTTCGGGACAGGGTTTCTCCGGGGAGCTGTTTTTT. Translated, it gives CASSSGQGFSGELFF.

CDR3 in amino acids: CASSYTPDQPQHF. Written as DNA, the CDR3 is TGTGCCAGCAGCTACACCCCAGATCAGCCCCAGCATTTT. The genes are TRBV7-3 and TRBJ1-5, with D unclear. This CDR3 has 13 residues. V lost 4 bases and J 5 bases, leaving 9 bases between the germline ends. In germline, CDR1 is SGHTA, CDR2 FQGTGA.

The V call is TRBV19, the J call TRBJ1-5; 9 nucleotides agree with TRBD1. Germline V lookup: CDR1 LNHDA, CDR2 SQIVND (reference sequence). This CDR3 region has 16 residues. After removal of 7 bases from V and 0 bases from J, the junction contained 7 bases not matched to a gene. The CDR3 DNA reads TGTGCCAGTACCCATTTGGACAGGGGTAGCAATCAGCCCCAGCATTTT. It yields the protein CASTHLDRGSNQPQHF.

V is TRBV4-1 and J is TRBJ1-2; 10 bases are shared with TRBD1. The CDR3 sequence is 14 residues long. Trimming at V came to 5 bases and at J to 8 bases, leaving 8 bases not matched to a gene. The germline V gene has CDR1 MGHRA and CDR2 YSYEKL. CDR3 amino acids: CASSSDRGLQGYTF. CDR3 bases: TGCGCCAGCAGCTCAGACAGGGGGCTTCAAGGCTACACCTTC.

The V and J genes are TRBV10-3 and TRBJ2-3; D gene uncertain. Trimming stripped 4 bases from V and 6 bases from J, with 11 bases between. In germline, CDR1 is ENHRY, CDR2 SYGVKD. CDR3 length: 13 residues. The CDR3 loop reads CAISGSKPDTQYF. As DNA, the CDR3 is TGTGCCATCAGTGGATCCAAGCCGGATACGCAGTATTTT.

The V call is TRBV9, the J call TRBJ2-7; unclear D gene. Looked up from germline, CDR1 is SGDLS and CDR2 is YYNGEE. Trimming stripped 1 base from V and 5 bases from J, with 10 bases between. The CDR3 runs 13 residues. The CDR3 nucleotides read TGTGCCAGCAGCGTAACTCCCGCGGACGAGCAGTACTTC. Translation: CASSVTPADEQYF.

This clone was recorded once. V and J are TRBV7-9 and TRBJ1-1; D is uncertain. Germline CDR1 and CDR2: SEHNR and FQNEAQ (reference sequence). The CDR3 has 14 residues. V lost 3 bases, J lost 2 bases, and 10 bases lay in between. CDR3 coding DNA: TGTGCCAGCAGCTTCGGCCAGGCTAACACTGAAGCTTTCTTT. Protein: CASSFGQANTEAFF.

CDR3 DNA sequence: TGCGCCAGCAGCTTGGACAGGGTGGGGGAGACCCAGTACTTC. Its translation is CASSLDRVGETQYF. The chain recombines TRBV5-1 with TRBJ2-5; possible D gene TRBD1, 6 bases. Trimming took off 0 bases at V and 5 bases at J, with 11 bases between the two ends. Germline V CDR1 and CDR2: SGHRS, YFSETQ. The CDR3 extends over 14 amino acids.